The following is a T cell receptor (beta chain) sequence with its context. The method was immunoSEQ multiplex PCR; TCRdb's version includes in-frame clones alone and lacks a portion of them. This table has some 290,000 clones, around 86% appearing once. This sample stems from a study of blood T cell repertoires in COVID-19. The CDR3 runs to 16 residues. V lost 0 bases and J lost 10; bases outside the gene matches: 8. CDR1 is SGHAT, CDR2 FQNNGV, per germline. The chain has TRBV11-2 and TRBJ2-1, with 11 nucleotides matching TRBD2. The specimen was peripheral blood. This clonotype originated in a woman between 55 and 75 years old with active or convalescent COVID-19. The CDR3 loop is CASSLDLAGGRGEQFF. In nucleotides, the CDR3 is TGTGCCAGCAGCTTAGATCTAGCGGGGGGCAGGGGGGAGCAGTTCTTC.